Following are 5 T cell receptor beta chains from one sample sequenced in a study of blood T cell repertoires in COVID-19. The table came from immunoSEQ multiplex PCR; TCRdb's copy has only in-frame clones and leaves some out. This table has 200,000 to 250,000 clones, about 88% appearing once. The sample was peripheral blood. The receptor set was obtained from a woman aged 60-75 years with acute or convalescent COVID-19.

The chain has TRBV25-1 and TRBJ1-1, with a possible D match to TRBD1 (6 bases). CDR1 and CDR2 from the germline V gene are MGHDK and SYGVNS. The CDR3 covers 13 residues. Deletions cut 4 bases from V and 5 bases from J, with 11 bases between. For the CDR3, the DNA is TGTGCCAGCAGTGGGACAGAATTTACTGAAGCTTTCTTT. Protein: CASSGTEFTEAFF. Looking up the rest from reference TRBV25-1 and TRBJ1-1 gives the full variable domain: EADIYQTPRYLVIGTGKKITLECSQTMGHDKMYWYQQDPGMELHLIHYSYGVNSTEKGDLSSESTVSRIRTEHFPLTLESARPSHTSQYLCASSGTEFTEAFFGQGTRLTVV.

The chain uses TRBV5-1 and TRBJ2-2; 8 bases fit TRBD2. The V gene end was trimmed by 5 bases and the J gene end by 4 bases; junction bases not matched to a gene: 10. The germline gives CDR1 SGHRS, CDR2 YFSETQ. This CDR3 has 16 residues. CDR3 amino acids: CASRPSSREVTGELFF. In DNA, the CDR3 is TGCGCCAGCAGACCGTCCTCGCGGGAGGTCACCGGGGAGCTGTTTTTT.

This clone showed up just once. CDR3 in amino acids: CAWSLGSGGVRDEQFF. The CDR3 nucleotides are TGTGCCTGGAGTTTGGGGAGCGGTGGGGTTCGGGATGAGCAGTTCTTC. The chain uses TRBV30 and TRBJ2-1; D is possibly TRBD2 (5 bases). The length of the CDR3 is 16 residues. The germline V and J ends were trimmed by 2 bases and 8 bases, with 22 bases remaining between them. Germline-derived CDR1 and CDR2 are GTSNPN and SVGIG (reference sequence). Variable domain in full (rest from reference TRBV30 and TRBJ2-1): SQTIHQWPATLVQPVGSPLSLECTVEGTSNPNLYWYRQAAGRGLQLLFYSVGIGQISSEVPQNLSASRPQDRQFILSSKKLLLSDSGFYLCAWSLGSGGVRDEQFFGPGTRLTVL.

The chain links TRBV5-4 to TRBJ1-2, with TRBD1 identical over 11 bases. Germline assignment: CDR1 SGHNT and CDR2 YYREEE (reference sequence). The length of the CDR3 is 15 residues. Unmatched junction bases numbered 7, after V lost 4 bases and J lost 5 bases. DNA of the CDR3: TGTGCCAGCAGCGCAGGGACAGGGGGTCTGTATGGCTACACCTTC. This codes for CASSAGTGGLYGYTF. The whole variable domain, filled in from reference TRBV5-4 and TRBJ1-2, reads ETGVTQSPTHLIKTRGQQVTLRCSSQSGHNTVSWYQQALGQGPQFIFQYYREEENGRGNFPPRFSGLQFPNYSSELNVNALELDDSALYLCASSAGTGGLYGYTFGSGTRLTVV.

This clone was recorded once. This rearrangement joins TRBV24-1 to TRBJ2-1; 7 bases map to TRBD1. V gave up 10 bases and J gave up 4 bases; unmatched junction bases: 9. This CDR3 is built from 14 residues. Germline V lookup: CDR1 KGHDR, CDR2 SFDVKD. DNA for the CDR3: TGTGCCACGACCGGGACAGATAATTACAATGAGCAGTTCTTC. Protein product: CATTGTDNYNEQFF.